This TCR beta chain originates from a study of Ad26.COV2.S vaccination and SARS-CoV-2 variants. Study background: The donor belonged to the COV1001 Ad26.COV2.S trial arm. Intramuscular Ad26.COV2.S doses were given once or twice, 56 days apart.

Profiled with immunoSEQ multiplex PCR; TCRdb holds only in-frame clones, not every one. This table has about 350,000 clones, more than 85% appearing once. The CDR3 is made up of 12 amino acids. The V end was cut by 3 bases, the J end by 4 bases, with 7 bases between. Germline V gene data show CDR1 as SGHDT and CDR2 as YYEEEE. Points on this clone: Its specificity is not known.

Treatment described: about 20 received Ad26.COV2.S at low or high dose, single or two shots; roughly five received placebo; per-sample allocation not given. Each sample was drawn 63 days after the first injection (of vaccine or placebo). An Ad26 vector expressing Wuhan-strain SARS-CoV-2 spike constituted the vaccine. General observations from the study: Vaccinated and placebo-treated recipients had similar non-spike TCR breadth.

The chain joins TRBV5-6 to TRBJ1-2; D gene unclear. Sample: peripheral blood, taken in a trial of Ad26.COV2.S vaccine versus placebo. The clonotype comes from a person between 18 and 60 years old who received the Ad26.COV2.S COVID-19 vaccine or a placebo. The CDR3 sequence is CASSSQTYGYTF. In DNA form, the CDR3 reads TGTGCCAGCAGCTCACAGACCTATGGCTACACCTTC.